The next 13 T cell receptor beta chains were all read from a single sample in a study of T cell changes during pregnancy in multiple sclerosis. Generated by immunoSEQ multiplex PCR, the TCRdb table keeps only in-frame clones and is missing some. This table has tens of thousands of clones, more than 85% appearing once. Sequences were derived from peripheral blood, sampled after pregnancy. Receptors originate from a female donor with multiple sclerosis, enrolled in a pregnancy study.

The chain recombines TRBV19 with TRBJ1-1, with 9 bases lining up with TRBD1. The junction had 9 bases not matched to a gene; V was cut back by 3 bases and J by 7 bases. Germline V gives CDR1 LNHDA, CDR2 SQIVND (reference sequence). The CDR3 is 15 residues long. This CDR3 reads CASSISLNRGHEAFF. The CDR3 nucleotides read TGTGCCAGTAGTATTAGCCTGAACAGGGGGCATGAAGCTTTCTTT.

This clone came up once. The chain employs TRBV7-2 and TRBJ1-1, with 7 bases aligning to TRBD1. J gave up 2 bases and V 3 bases, and 9 bases lay outside the gene matches. The CDR3 has 16 amino acids. Looked up from germline, CDR1 is SGHTA and CDR2 is FQGNSA. The CDR3 DNA sequence: TGTGCCAGCAGCTTTCCCCTGACAGGGATTAACACTGAAGCTTTCTTT. Encoded protein: CASSFPLTGINTEAFF.

This clone was found once. The chain is built from TRBV19 and TRBJ1-1; TRBD1 aligns across 9 bases. Trimming cost V 3 bases and J 0 bases; bases outside gene matches: 5. This CDR3 is built from 16 residues. The germline V gene has CDR1 LNHDA and CDR2 SQIVND (reference sequence). The CDR3 DNA reads TGTGCCAGTAGTATTATGGGACAGGGTATGAACACTGAAGCTTTCTTT. As protein: CASSIMGQGMNTEAFF.

The rearrangement joins TRBV18 to TRBJ1-3; D is ambiguous. V was clipped by 5 bases and J by 4 bases, with 12 bases between them. CDR3 length equals 14 residues. CDR1 and CDR2 (germline): KGHSH, LQKENI. CDR3 nucleotides: TGTGCCAGCTCATCATTAGATCCGGGAAACACCATATATTTT. Its protein is CASSSLDPGNTIYF.

The rearrangement links TRBV5-1 to TRBJ1-1, with 8 bases fitting TRBD1. The junction had 10 bases not matched to a gene; V was cut back by 4 bases and J by 5 bases. The CDR3 contains 15 residues. The V gene's germline CDR1 is SGHRS and CDR2 YFSETQ. The CDR3 reads CASSKPGQARTEAFF. CDR3 sequence (DNA): TGCGCCAGCAGCAAACCGGGACAGGCCCGAACTGAAGCTTTCTTT. Filled out from reference TRBV5-1 and TRBJ1-1, the complete variable domain reads KAGVTQTPRYLIKTRGQQVTLSCSPISGHRSVSWYQQTPGQGLQFLFEYFSETQRNKGNFPGRFSGRQFSNSRSEMNVSTLELGDSALYLCASSKPGQARTEAFFGQGTRLTVV.

This clone was detected once. CDR3 loop: CASSEARQGANEQYF. CDR3 nucleotides: TGTGCCAGCAGTGAAGCGCGGCAGGGGGCCAACGAGCAGTACTTC. The V and J genes are TRBV2 and TRBJ2-7; TRBD1 agrees at 8 bases. The CDR3 is 15 amino acids. Germline values: CDR1 SNHLY, CDR2 FYNNEI. With 0 bases clipped from V and 5 bases from J, the junction kept 6 bases outside the gene matches.

The chain uses TRBV18 and TRBJ2-3; possibly TRBD1 for D (6 bases). Germline lookup yields CDR1 KGHSH and CDR2 LQKENI. With 1 base removed from V and 2 bases from J, the gap between germline ends came to 25 bases. The CDR3 loop spans 20 amino acids. CDR3 nucleotides: TGTGCCAGCTCACCACTGCTCCTCTCCGGGACAACTGGCGACACAGATACGCAGTATTTT. Its protein product is CASSPLLLSGTTGDTDTQYF.

The CDR3, as DNA: TGTGCCAGCAGTTTATCAAAGCGGGGGGCCGCCTACGAGCAGTACTTC. Protein product: CASSLSKRGAAYEQYF. The V gene is TRBV6-5, the J gene TRBJ2-7, with 9 bases fitting TRBD2. Germline V gene data show CDR1 as MNHEY and CDR2 as SVGAGI. The junction had 9 bases not matched to a gene; V was cut back by 4 bases and J by 2 bases. CDR3 size: 16 residues.

The chain has TRBV6-6 and TRBJ1-5; maybe TRBD1 (5 bases). CDR1 and CDR2 from the germline V gene are MNHNY and SVGAGI (reference sequence). V was clipped by 4 bases and J by 7 bases, with 17 bases between them. The CDR3 contains 15 residues. CDR3 protein: CASSSPGTVGQPQHF. The CDR3 DNA follows: TGTGCCAGCAGTTCCCCAGGGACTGTTGGGCAGCCCCAGCATTTT.

The count of this clone is one. V is TRBV5-4 and J is TRBJ1-2; D is possibly TRBD1 (5 bases). Germline V lookup: CDR1 SGHNT, CDR2 YYREEE (reference sequence). The CDR3 length is 14 residues. V lost 0 bases, J lost 3 bases, and 9 bases lay in between. CDR3 sequence: CASSLGGDDYGYTF. The CDR3 DNA reads TGTGCCAGCAGCTTGGGGGGGGACGACTATGGCTACACCTTC.

This chain uses TRBV18 with TRBJ2-7, with TRBD2 as a possible D gene (6 bases). Germline V gives CDR1 KGHSH, CDR2 LQKENI. Deletions cut 2 bases from V and 2 bases from J, with 10 bases between. The CDR3 loop spans 14 amino acids. This CDR3 reads CASSPAGKTYEQYF. DNA for the CDR3: TGTGCCAGCTCACCAGCGGGAAAAACCTACGAGCAGTACTTC.

The V call is TRBV9, the J call TRBJ2-1, with 10 nucleotides matching TRBD2. The CDR3 is 15 amino acids. From germline, CDR1 is SGDLS and CDR2 YYNGEE. Trimming cost V 6 bases and J 5 bases; bases outside gene matches: 8. The CDR3 nucleotides read TGTGCCAGCACCTCCTTTAGCGGGGGGCACAATGAGCAGTTCTTC. Amino acids: CASTSFSGGHNEQFF.

The chain carries TRBV5-1 and TRBJ2-1; perhaps TRBD2 as D (6 bases). The V and J ends lost 4 bases and 7 bases respectively, with 12 bases between them. Per germline, CDR1 SGHRS and CDR2 YFSETQ. CDR3 size: 13 residues. The CDR3 DNA follows: TGCGCCAGCAGCAGGGACGGGGGTAATGAGCAGTTCTTC. Its translation: CASSRDGGNEQFF.